One and the same sample provided the 13 T cell receptor beta chains below, sequenced in a study of T cell changes during pregnancy in multiple sclerosis. TCRdb's table, derived via immunoSEQ multiplex PCR, lists solely in-frame clones and lacks some. This table holds 55,000 to 80,000 clones, 93% found once. The sequencing used CD8+ T cells from peripheral blood mononuclear cells, collected in the second trimester of pregnancy. Receptor source: a female donor with multiple sclerosis, enrolled in a pregnancy study.

In its sample, this clone was seen once. The rearrangement uses TRBV18 and TRBJ1-1; 7 nucleotides align to TRBD1. The CDR3 contains 17 residues. Germline V gives CDR1 KGHSH, CDR2 LQKENI. With 5 bases clipped from V and 0 bases from J, the junction kept 12 bases outside the gene matches. CDR3 sequence reads: CASSYFGTAVMNTEAFF. The CDR3 bases are TGTGCCAGCTCATATTTCGGGACAGCGGTCATGAACACTGAAGCTTTCTTT.

This clone appeared once. The rearrangement joins TRBV2 to TRBJ1-3; 7 bases agree with TRBD1. The CDR3 sequence is 13 residues long. CDR1 and CDR2 from the germline V gene are SNHLY and FYNNEI. With V trimmed by 6 bases and J by 4 bases, 3 bases remained unmatched. The CDR3 spells CASRTGMGNTIYF. Written as DNA, the CDR3 is TGTGCCAGCAGGACAGGGATGGGAAACACCATATATTTT.

CDR3 sequence: CASTTSVNTDTQYF. The CDR3 DNA is TGTGCCAGCACCACTAGCGTGAACACAGATACGCAGTATTTT. This chain uses TRBV16 with TRBJ2-3; 7 positions match TRBD2. The CDR3 runs 14 residues. CDR1 and CDR2 from the germline V gene are KGHSY and FQNENV. The trim removed 7 bases at V and 2 bases at J, leaving 6 bases unmatched.

This sequence joins TRBV4-2 and TRBJ2-7; D may be TRBD2 (6 bases). Deletions cut 5 bases from V and 2 bases from J, with 13 bases between. This CDR3 has 14 amino acids. Germline-derived CDR1 and CDR2 are LGHNA and YNFKEQ. CDR3 region: CASSSRLGAYEQYF. CDR3 coding DNA: TGTGCCAGCAGCTCACGACTAGGAGCCTACGAGCAGTACTTC.

V and J are TRBV11-2 and TRBJ2-3, with D hard to call. Germline V gene lookup returns CDR1 SGHAT and CDR2 FQNNGV. The CDR3 covers 14 residues. V was shortened by 4 bases and J by 3 bases, with 11 bases between the two germline ends. CDR3 DNA: TGTGCCAGCAGCTACCCCTCGAGAACAGATACGCAGTATTTT. Translating gives CASSYPSRTDTQYF.

The chain has TRBV7-2 and TRBJ1-2; D not certain. The CDR3 loop spans 13 amino acids. V lost 3 bases to trimming and J lost 4 bases, with 9 bases between them. From germline, CDR1 is SGHTA and CDR2 FQGNSA. Written as DNA, the CDR3 is TGTGCCAGCAGCTTCGGGGATAGCTATGGCTACACCTTC. Its translation is CASSFGDSYGYTF.

The V and J genes are TRBV27 and TRBJ2-5; 8 positions agree with TRBD1. The germline V gene has CDR1 MNHEY and CDR2 SMNVEV (reference sequence). V dropped 7 bases and J dropped 4; count of bases not matched to a gene: 11. CDR3 length: 15 residues. As DNA, the CDR3 is TGTGCCAGCATTCATCAGGGGGCTAGGGGAGAGACCCAGTACTTC. Translation gives CASIHQGARGETQYF.

V is TRBV7-9 and J is TRBJ2-5, with TRBD1 as a possible D gene (5 bases). Germline V gives CDR1 SEHNR, CDR2 FQNEAQ (reference sequence). V gave up 4 bases and J gave up 2 bases, with 17 bases separating them. The CDR3 spans 16 residues. CDR3 sequence (DNA): TGTGCCAGCAGCTCTTCACAGGTCACGCAACAAGAGACCCAGTACTTC. Encoded protein: CASSSSQVTQQETQYF.

The chain carries TRBV18 and TRBJ1-1, with D possibly TRBD1 on 6 matching bases. Germline lookup yields CDR1 KGHSH and CDR2 LQKENI. Trimming took 2 bases from V and 2 from J, leaving 21 bases between them. The length of the CDR3 is 18 residues. CDR3 protein: CASSPATGFGSVNTEAFF. Here the CDR3 DNA reads TGTGCCAGCTCACCAGCAACAGGGTTTGGGAGTGTAAACACTGAAGCTTTCTTT.

This chain uses TRBV27 with TRBJ2-7; TRBD1 agrees at 8 bases. Trimming removed 0 bases from V and 2 bases from J; junction bases left unmatched: 3. The CDR3 contains 15 residues. The germline V gene has CDR1 MNHEY and CDR2 SMNVEV (reference sequence). This CDR3 reads CASSLSTGDPYEQYF. The CDR3 DNA follows: TGTGCCAGCAGTTTATCGACAGGGGATCCCTACGAGCAGTACTTC.

V gene TRBV27 combines with J gene TRBJ1-2; possible D gene TRBD1, 5 bases. Looked up from germline, CDR1 is MNHEY and CDR2 is SMNVEV (reference sequence). CDR3 length: 14 residues. V dropped 0 bases and J dropped 5 bases, with 10 bases sitting between them. Here the CDR3 reads CASSLSGQGYGYTF. In DNA form, the CDR3 reads TGTGCCAGCAGTTTATCGGGGCAGGGATATGGCTACACCTTC.

The rearrangement joins TRBV6-5 to TRBJ2-2; possible D gene TRBD2, 5 bases. In germline, CDR1 is MNHEY, CDR2 SVGAGI. The CDR3 contains 12 residues. Trimming removed 10 bases at V and 6 bases at J, with 12 bases between. CDR3 coding DNA: TGTGCCACCTTAGCGAGGGCCGGGGAGCTGTTTTTT. Translating gives CATLARAGELFF.

The gene calls are TRBV11-2 and TRBJ2-1; D might be TRBD1 (5 bases). This CDR3 spans 15 amino acids. The germline V gene has CDR1 SGHAT and CDR2 FQNNGV. The V end lost 1 base, the J end lost 7 bases, and 14 bases lay between the germline ends. As DNA, the CDR3 is TGTGCCAGCAGCTTAGGGCCAGGGTTACTAAATGAGCAGTTCTTC. Protein sequence: CASSLGPGLLNEQFF.